One sample yielded the 9 T cell receptor beta chains listed below, sequenced in a study of OX40 agonist ivuxolimab in advanced cancers. The data were produced by immunoSEQ multiplex PCR, yet TCRdb's version contains in-frame clones alone and is incomplete. The sample consists of some 70,000 clones, about nine tenths of them appearing once. This material consisted of CD4+ or CD8+ T cells sorted from blood, taken in a trial of the OX40 agonist ivuxolimab. These receptors originate from an adult with an advanced solid tumor such as melanoma, head and neck, liver or kidney cancer.

The V gene is TRBV2, the J gene TRBJ2-3; D not certain. This CDR3 is 11 amino acids long. Germline V CDR1 and CDR2: SNHLY, FYNNEI. Trimming removed 2 bases from V and 6 bases from J, with 3 bases in between. The CDR3 DNA reads TGTGCCAGCAGTGAAAACGATACGCAGTATTTT. Protein product: CASSENDTQYF. Drawing the rest from reference TRBV2 and TRBJ2-3, the complete variable domain is EPEVTQTPSHQVTQMGQEVILRCVPISNHLYFYWYRQILGQKVEFLVSFYNNEISEKSEIFDDQFSVERPDGSNFTLKIRSTKLEDSAMYFCASSENDTQYFGPGTRLTVL.

The chain uses TRBV7-2 and TRBJ1-2, with D maybe TRBD1 (5 bases). Germline V CDR1 and CDR2: SGHTA, FQGNSA. The CDR3 is 13 amino acids. The V and J ends lost 4 bases and 4 bases respectively, with 10 bases between them. The CDR3 is CASSSGDGYGYTF. The CDR3 DNA reads as TGTGCCAGCAGCTCCGGGGACGGCTATGGCTACACCTTC.

This chain links TRBV2 with TRBJ1-1, with D possibly TRBD1 on 6 matching bases. CDR3 length: 13 residues. Trimming shortened V by 6 bases and J by 0 bases, and 8 bases separated the two germline ends. Germline-derived CDR1 and CDR2 are SNHLY and FYNNEI. The CDR3 region is CASSTGLNTEAFF. In DNA, the CDR3 is TGTGCCAGCAGCACAGGGCTGAACACTGAAGCTTTCTTT.

The chain has TRBV30 and TRBJ1-1, with 7 positions matching TRBD1. Germline trimming cut 3 bases from V and 0 bases from J; bases unmatched to any gene: 4. Germline V gives CDR1 GTSNPN, CDR2 SVGIG (reference sequence). The CDR3 covers 14 residues. This CDR3 reads CAWRRGQMNTEAFF. CDR3 bases: TGTGCCTGGAGGAGGGGACAGATGAACACTGAAGCTTTCTTT.

The chain is built from TRBV6-6 and TRBJ2-7, with D possibly being TRBD1 (6 bases). CDR3 length equals 14 residues. Trimming took off 7 bases at V and 7 bases at J, with 20 bases between the two ends. Germline CDR1 and CDR2: MNHNY and SVGAGI (reference sequence). The CDR3 protein is CASTVTTGKEEQYF. The CDR3 nucleotides read TGTGCCAGCACAGTTACAACAGGGAAGGAGGAGCAGTACTTC.

This clone was seen only once. The genes are TRBV6-1 and TRBJ2-1, with a weak D call TRBD1 (6 bases). V lost 5 bases and J 6 bases, leaving 11 bases between the germline ends. This CDR3 contains 13 residues. In germline, CDR1 is MNHNS, CDR2 SASEGT. In DNA, the CDR3 is TGTGCCAGCAGTATTTACAGGGCCAATGAGCAGTTCTTC. Translated, it gives CASSIYRANEQFF.

The chain employs TRBV7-2 and TRBJ2-7; 7 bases map to TRBD1. V lost 5 bases, J lost 7 bases, and 11 bases stayed unmatched. The CDR3 covers 14 residues. Germline CDR1 and CDR2: SGHTA and FQGNSA. The CDR3 protein is CASSPQGPPSEQYF. Here the CDR3 DNA reads TGTGCCAGCAGCCCACAGGGGCCCCCTTCGGAGCAGTACTTC.

J is TRBJ1-2 and V is TRBV27; D gene uncertain. The CDR3 length is 15 residues. Germline CDR1 MNHEY, CDR2 SMNVEV (reference sequence). V was trimmed by 4 bases and J by 8 bases, leaving 20 bases between them. This CDR3 reads CASSWWEKVKGGYTF. The CDR3 DNA follows: TGTGCCAGCAGTTGGTGGGAGAAAGTAAAAGGGGGCTACACCTTC.

Comment on this clone: Other DNA sequences in this specimen translate into the identical CDR3. The chain combines TRBV27 with TRBJ1-5; no clear D gene. Germline-derived CDR1 and CDR2 are MNHEY and SMNVEV (reference sequence). CDR3 length: 12 residues. Trimming shortened V by 6 bases and J by 7 bases, and 10 bases separated the two germline ends. In nucleotides, the CDR3 is TGTGCCAGCAGCTTACCGGGACAGCCCCAGCATTTT. The encoded protein is CASSLPGQPQHF.